A selection of T cell receptor beta chains follows, all from one sample in a study of T cell responses to AZD1222 COVID-19 vaccine. Assay: immunoSEQ multiplex PCR; the TCRdb copy retains only in-frame clones and omits some. Counted here are about 140,000 clones, around 90% occurring once; the ten biggest clones make up around 3.3%. The material sequenced was peripheral blood, taken on day 0 of AZD1222 vaccination. Receptors originate from an adult in good health. Each CDR3 is given with its conserved first and last residue. D genes are given only for firm matches. Expanded clones get a size class; other rows say once, few or many, or leave the size out.

clone size: .; J gene: TRBJ1-3; V gene: TRBV5-5; D gene: TRBD1; CDR3 DNA: TGTGCCAGCAGCTCCTTACTCCGGGACAGGGTGACAGGAAACACCATATATTTT; CDR3 protein: CASSSLLRDRVTGNTIYF
clone size: .; J gene: TRBJ1-5; V gene: TRBV20-1; D gene: .; CDR3 DNA: TGCAGTGCCCTGAAGGGGGGAACCCAGCATTTT; CDR3 protein: CSALKGGTQHF
clone size: .; J gene: TRBJ2-2; V gene: TRBV19; D gene: TRBD2; CDR3 DNA: TGTGCCAGTAGAGATTGGGGACTACAGAACACCGGGGAGCTGTTTTTT; CDR3 protein: CASRDWGLQNTGELFF
clone size: .; J gene: TRBJ2-2; V gene: TRBV5-1; D gene: TRBD1; CDR3 DNA: TGCGCCAGCTGGGTGGGACAGGCCGCCGGGGAGCTGTTTTTT; CDR3 protein: CASWVGQAAGELFF
clone size: few; J gene: TRBJ1-1; V gene: TRBV27; D gene: .; CDR3 DNA: TGTGCCAGCAGAGGGATTGAAGCTTTCTTT; CDR3 protein: CASRGIEAFF
clone size: .; J gene: TRBJ2-5; V gene: TRBV10-3; D gene: .; CDR3 DNA: TGTGCCATCAGTGATTCGACAGGCCAAGAGACCCAGTACTTC; CDR3 protein: CAISDSTGQETQYF
clone size: .; J gene: TRBJ1-5; V gene: TRBV6-2/TRBV6-3; D gene: .; CDR3 DNA: TGTGCCAGCAGTTACCCCTCGATGCCCCAGCATTTT; CDR3 protein: CASSYPSMPQHF
clone size: .; J gene: TRBJ2-5; V gene: TRBV10-3; D gene: .; CDR3 DNA: TGTGCCATCAGTGAGTCGCCCGGCCCAGAGACCCAGTACTTC; CDR3 protein: CAISESPGPETQYF
clone size: .; J gene: TRBJ2-5; V gene: TRBV7-8; D gene: TRBD2; CDR3 DNA: TGTGCCAGCAGCTTAGGAACTAGCGGGAGGGGGGAGACCCAGTACTTC; CDR3 protein: CASSLGTSGRGETQYF
clone size: .; J gene: TRBJ1-5; V gene: TRBV30; D gene: .; CDR3 DNA: TGTGCCTGGACCCGGGGGTGGAATCAGCCCCAGCATTTT; CDR3 protein: CAWTRGWNQPQHF
clone size: .; J gene: TRBJ2-2; V gene: TRBV7-8; D gene: TRBD2; CDR3 DNA: TGTGCCAGCAGCCCCCTCTGGGCGGGAGGGCCTGGGGAGCTGTTTTTT; CDR3 protein: CASSPLWAGGPGELFF
clone size: .; J gene: TRBJ1-1; V gene: TRBV29-1; D gene: TRBD1; CDR3 DNA: TGCAGCGTTGATTTAGTGGGGACAGGGCGTGCTATAGGAGCTTTCTTT; CDR3 protein: CSVDLVGTGRAIGAFF
clone size: .; J gene: TRBJ2-5; V gene: TRBV2; D gene: .; CDR3 DNA: TGTGCCAGCACGAACAGGGCCCAAGAGACCCAGTACTTC; CDR3 protein: CASTNRAQETQYF
clone size: .; J gene: TRBJ2-5; V gene: TRBV7-6; D gene: TRBD2; CDR3 DNA: TGTGCCAGCAGCCCTAGGCCTCCCACTAGCGGCCAAGAGACCCAGTACTTC; CDR3 protein: CASSPRPPTSGQETQYF
clone size: .; J gene: TRBJ1-2; V gene: TRBV6-5; D gene: TRBD1; CDR3 DNA: TGTGCCAGCAGTTACCGCAAAAGACAGGGGAACTATGGCTACACCTTC; CDR3 protein: CASSYRKRQGNYGYTF
clone size: .; J gene: TRBJ1-2; V gene: TRBV5-4; D gene: TRBD1; CDR3 DNA: TGTGCCAGCAGGACGACAGGGATGGATGGCTACACCTTC; CDR3 protein: CASRTTGMDGYTF
clone size: .; J gene: TRBJ2-5; V gene: TRBV6-5; D gene: .; CDR3 DNA: TGTGCCAGCAGTTACGGGCTGGCCCAGTACTTC; CDR3 protein: CASSYGLAQYF
clone size: .; J gene: TRBJ2-3; V gene: TRBV5-8; D gene: TRBD2; CDR3 DNA: TGTGCCAGCAGCCTCGGGACTAGCGGGACCGGGGATACGCAGTATTTT; CDR3 protein: CASSLGTSGTGDTQYF
clone size: .; J gene: TRBJ1-2; V gene: TRBV30; D gene: .; CDR3 DNA: TGTGCCTGGAGTGTACAGACAGTCTACACCTTC; CDR3 protein: CAWSVQTVYTF
clone size: .; J gene: TRBJ1-1; V gene: TRBV2; D gene: .; CDR3 DNA: TGTGCCAGCATTGTCTTAGAGGCGTCTGAAGCTTTCTTT; CDR3 protein: CASIVLEASEAFF
clone size: .; J gene: TRBJ2-2; V gene: TRBV27; D gene: .; CDR3 DNA: TGTGCCAGCAGCGACAACCCCACCGGGGAGCTGTTTTTT; CDR3 protein: CASSDNPTGELFF
clone size: .; J gene: TRBJ2-7; V gene: TRBV7-2; D gene: TRBD2; CDR3 DNA: TGTGCCAGCAGCCCGGGGACTAGCGGGAGAATCTACGAGCAGTACTTC; CDR3 protein: CASSPGTSGRIYEQYF
clone size: .; J gene: TRBJ1-2; V gene: TRBV9; D gene: .; CDR3 DNA: TGTGCCAGCAGCGGTATCGGGTCTAACTATGGCTACACCTTC; CDR3 protein: CASSGIGSNYGYTF
clone size: once; J gene: TRBJ2-2; V gene: TRBV3-1/TRBV3-2; D gene: .; CDR3 DNA: TGTGCCAGCAGCCAAGGGTCGTCACAGGGTTTGTTTCCCGGGGAGCTGTTTTTT; CDR3 protein: CASSQGSSQGLFPGELFF
clone size: .; J gene: TRBJ1-1; V gene: TRBV18; D gene: .; CDR3 DNA: TGTGCCAGCTCACCACGTCAGGGGAACACTGAAGCTTTCTTT; CDR3 protein: CASSPRQGNTEAFF
clone size: .; J gene: TRBJ1-1; V gene: TRBV10-3; D gene: .; CDR3 DNA: TGTGCCATCAGCTTAAGGGGGTTCGACACTGAAGCTTTCTTT; CDR3 protein: CAISLRGFDTEAFF
clone size: once; J gene: TRBJ1-5; V gene: TRBV9; D gene: TRBD1; CDR3 DNA: TGTGCCAGCAGCTTCGCAGGGGGTAATCAGCCCCAGCATTTT; CDR3 protein: CASSFAGGNQPQHF